This TCR beta chain was recovered during a study of cytomegalovirus exposure and HLA in healthy donors. Study-wide results and caveats: One variant, a missense change in DCLRE1C, was linked in a later analysis to TCR beta V- and J-gene trimming.

The study ran its PCR with 60 Vbeta and 13 Jbeta primers. The data were produced by immunoSEQ multiplex PCR, yet TCRdb's version contains in-frame clones alone and is incomplete. Of 110,000 or so clones listed, under 90% are singletons. This CDR3 is built from 17 residues. CDR1 is ENHRY and CDR2 is SYGVKD in the germline V gene. Trimming cost V 6 bases and J 3 bases; bases outside gene matches: 15. To note about this clone: Its antigen is unidentified.

This TCR was sampled from a woman between 18 and 29 years old in good health and CMV-seronegative. The chain joins TRBV10-3 to TRBJ2-3; 7 bases line up with TRBD1. Sequencing used PBMCs. The CDR3 DNA reads TGTGCCATCAGGAGAGTGCCGACAGGGAAGGTGACAGATACGCAGTATTTT. This translates into CAIRRVPTGKVTDTQYF.